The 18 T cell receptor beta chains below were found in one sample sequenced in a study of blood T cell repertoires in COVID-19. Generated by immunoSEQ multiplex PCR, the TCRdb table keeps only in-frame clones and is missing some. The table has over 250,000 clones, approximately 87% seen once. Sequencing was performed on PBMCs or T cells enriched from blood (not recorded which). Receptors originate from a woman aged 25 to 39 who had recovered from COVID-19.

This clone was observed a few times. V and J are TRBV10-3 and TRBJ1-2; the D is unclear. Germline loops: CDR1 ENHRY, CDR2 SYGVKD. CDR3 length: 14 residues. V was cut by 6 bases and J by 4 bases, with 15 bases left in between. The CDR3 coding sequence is TGTGCCATCAGCGCCGACTTCGAAGGCTATGGCTACACCTTC. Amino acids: CAISADFEGYGYTF.

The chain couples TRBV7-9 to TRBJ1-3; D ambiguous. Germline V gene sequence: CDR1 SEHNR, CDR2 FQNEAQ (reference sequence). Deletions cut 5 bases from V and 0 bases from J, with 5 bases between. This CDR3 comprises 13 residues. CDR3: CASSRFSGNTIYF. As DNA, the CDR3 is TGTGCCAGCAGCCGTTTCTCTGGAAACACCATATATTTT.

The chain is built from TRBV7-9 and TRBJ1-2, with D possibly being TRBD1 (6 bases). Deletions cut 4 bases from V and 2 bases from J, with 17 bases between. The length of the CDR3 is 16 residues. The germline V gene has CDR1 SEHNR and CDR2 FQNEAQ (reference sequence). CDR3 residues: CASSSGTGILNYGYTF. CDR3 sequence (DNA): TGTGCCAGCAGCTCAGGAACAGGGATACTGAACTATGGCTACACCTTC.

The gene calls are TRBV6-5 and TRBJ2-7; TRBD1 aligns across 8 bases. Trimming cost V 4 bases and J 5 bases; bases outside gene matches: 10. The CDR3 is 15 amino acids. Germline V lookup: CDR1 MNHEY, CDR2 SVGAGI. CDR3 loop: CASSFVPGQVDEQYF. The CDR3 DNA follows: TGTGCCAGCAGTTTCGTACCGGGACAGGTTGACGAGCAGTACTTC.

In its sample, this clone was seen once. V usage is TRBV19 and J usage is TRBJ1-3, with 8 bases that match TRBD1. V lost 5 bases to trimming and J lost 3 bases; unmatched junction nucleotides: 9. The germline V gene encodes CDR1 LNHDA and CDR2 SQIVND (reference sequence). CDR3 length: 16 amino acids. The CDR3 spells CASSAGDRRGGNTIYF. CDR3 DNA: TGTGCCAGTAGTGCGGGGGACAGGCGAGGTGGAAACACCATATATTTT. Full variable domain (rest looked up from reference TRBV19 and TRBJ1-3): DGGITQSPKYLFRKEGQNVTLSCEQNLNHDAMYWYRQDPGQGLRLIYYSQIVNDFQKGDIAEGYSVSREKKESFPLTVTSAQKNPTAFYLCASSAGDRRGGNTIYFGEGSWLTVV.

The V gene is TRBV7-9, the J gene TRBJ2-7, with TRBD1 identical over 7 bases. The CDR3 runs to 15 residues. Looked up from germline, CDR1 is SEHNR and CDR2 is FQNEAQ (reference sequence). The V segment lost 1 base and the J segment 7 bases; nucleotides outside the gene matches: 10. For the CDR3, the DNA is TGTGCCAGCAGCTTAGTACAGGGGTCTTCGGGAGAGCAGTACTTC. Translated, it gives CASSLVQGSSGEQYF. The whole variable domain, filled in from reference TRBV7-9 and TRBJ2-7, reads DTGVSQNPRHKITKRGQNVTFRCDPISEHNRLYWYRQTLGQGPEFLTYFQNEAQLEKSRLLSDRFSAERPKGSFSTLEIQRTEQGDSAMYLCASSLVQGSSGEQYFGPGTRLTVT.

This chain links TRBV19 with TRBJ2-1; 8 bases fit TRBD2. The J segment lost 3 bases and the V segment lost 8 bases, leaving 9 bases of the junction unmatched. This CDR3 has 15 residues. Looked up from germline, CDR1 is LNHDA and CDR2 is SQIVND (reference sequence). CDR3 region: CASGKGLGNYNEQFF. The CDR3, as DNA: TGTGCCAGTGGGAAGGGACTAGGGAACTACAATGAGCAGTTCTTC. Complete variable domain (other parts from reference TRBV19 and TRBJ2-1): DGGITQSPKYLFRKEGQNVTLSCEQNLNHDAMYWYRQDPGQGLRLIYYSQIVNDFQKGDIAEGYSVSREKKESFPLTVTSAQKNPTAFYLCASGKGLGNYNEQFFGPGTRLTVL.

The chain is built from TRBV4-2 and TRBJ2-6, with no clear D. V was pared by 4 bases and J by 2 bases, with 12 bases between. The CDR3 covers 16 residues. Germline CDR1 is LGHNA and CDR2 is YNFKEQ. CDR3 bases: TGTGCCAGCAGCCGGCAGGTGGCGACTGGGGCCAACGTCCTGACTTTC. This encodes CASSRQVATGANVLTF.

This chain's CDR3 is CASRGGRESPLHF. The CDR3 nucleotides are TGTGCCAGCAGGGGGGGAAGGGAATCACCCCTCCACTTT. This chain joins TRBV2 and TRBJ1-6; maybe TRBD1 (5 bases). The germline V and J ends were trimmed by 6 bases and 10 bases, with 13 bases remaining between them. Germline CDR1 reads SNHLY; CDR2 reads FYNNEI. This CDR3 has 13 amino acids.

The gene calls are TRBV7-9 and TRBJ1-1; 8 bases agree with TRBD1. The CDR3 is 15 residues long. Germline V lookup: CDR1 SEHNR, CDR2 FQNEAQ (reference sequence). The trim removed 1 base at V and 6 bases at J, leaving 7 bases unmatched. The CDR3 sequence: CASSLVARGHPEAFF. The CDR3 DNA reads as TGTGCCAGCAGCTTAGTTGCCAGGGGGCACCCTGAAGCTTTCTTT. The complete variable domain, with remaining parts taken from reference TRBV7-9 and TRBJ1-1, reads DTGVSQNPRHKITKRGQNVTFRCDPISEHNRLYWYRQTLGQGPEFLTYFQNEAQLEKSRLLSDRFSAERPKGSFSTLEIQRTEQGDSAMYLCASSLVARGHPEAFFGQGTRLTVV.

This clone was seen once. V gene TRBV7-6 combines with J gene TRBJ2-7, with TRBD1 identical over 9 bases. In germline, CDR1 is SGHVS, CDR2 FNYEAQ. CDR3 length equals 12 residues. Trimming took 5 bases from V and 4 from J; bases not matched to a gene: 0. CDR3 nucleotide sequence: TGTGCCAGCAGCGGACAGGGGTACGAGCAGTACTTC. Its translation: CASSGQGYEQYF.

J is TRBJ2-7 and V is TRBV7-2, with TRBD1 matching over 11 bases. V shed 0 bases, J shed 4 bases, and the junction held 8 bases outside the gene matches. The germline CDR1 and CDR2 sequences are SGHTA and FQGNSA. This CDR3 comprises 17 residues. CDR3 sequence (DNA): TGTGCCAGCAGCTTAGCGCACTGGACAGGGGGCGCATACGAGCAGTACTTC. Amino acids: CASSLAHWTGGAYEQYF.

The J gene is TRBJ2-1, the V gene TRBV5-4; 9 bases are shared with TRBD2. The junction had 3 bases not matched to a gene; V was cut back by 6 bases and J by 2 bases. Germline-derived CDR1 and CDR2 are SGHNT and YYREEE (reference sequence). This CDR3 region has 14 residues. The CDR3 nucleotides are TGTGCCAGCACAAGCGGGGGGCCCTACAATGAGCAGTTCTTC. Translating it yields CASTSGGPYNEQFF. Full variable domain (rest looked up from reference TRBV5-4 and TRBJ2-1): ETGVTQSPTHLIKTRGQQVTLRCSSQSGHNTVSWYQQALGQGPQFIFQYYREEENGRGNFPPRFSGLQFPNYSSELNVNALELDDSALYLCASTSGGPYNEQFFGPGTRLTVL.

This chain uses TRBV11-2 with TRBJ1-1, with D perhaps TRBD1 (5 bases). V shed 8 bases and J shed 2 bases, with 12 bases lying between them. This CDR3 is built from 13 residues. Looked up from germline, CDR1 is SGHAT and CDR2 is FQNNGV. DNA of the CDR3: TGTGCCAGCTCTGGGGGGACTAACACTGAAGCTTTCTTT. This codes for CASSGGTNTEAFF.

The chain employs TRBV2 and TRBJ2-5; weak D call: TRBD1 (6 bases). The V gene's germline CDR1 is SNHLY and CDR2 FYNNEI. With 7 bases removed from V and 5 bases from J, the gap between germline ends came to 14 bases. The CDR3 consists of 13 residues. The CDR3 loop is CASNFGGDETQYF. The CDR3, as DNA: TGTGCCAGCAATTTTGGGGGCGATGAGACCCAGTACTTC. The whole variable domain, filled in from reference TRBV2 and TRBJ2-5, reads EPEVTQTPSHQVTQMGQEVILRCVPISNHLYFYWYRQILGQKVEFLVSFYNNEISEKSEIFDDQFSVERPDGSNFTLKIRSTKLEDSAMYFCASNFGGDETQYFGPGTRLLVL.

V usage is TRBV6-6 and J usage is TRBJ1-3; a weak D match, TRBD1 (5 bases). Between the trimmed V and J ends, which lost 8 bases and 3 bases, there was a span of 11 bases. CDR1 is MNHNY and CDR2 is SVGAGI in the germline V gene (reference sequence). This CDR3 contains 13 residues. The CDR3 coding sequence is TGTGCCAGCGGAGTTCAGGGTGGAAACACCATATATTTT. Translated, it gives CASGVQGGNTIYF.

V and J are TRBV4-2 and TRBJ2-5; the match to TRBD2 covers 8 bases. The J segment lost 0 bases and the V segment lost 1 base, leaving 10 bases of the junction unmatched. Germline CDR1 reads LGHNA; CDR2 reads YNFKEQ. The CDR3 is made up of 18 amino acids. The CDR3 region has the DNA TGTGCCAGCAGCCAAGCGCCGCGGGGGGCCTTGTACCAAGAGACCCAGTACTTC. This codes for CASSQAPRGALYQETQYF.

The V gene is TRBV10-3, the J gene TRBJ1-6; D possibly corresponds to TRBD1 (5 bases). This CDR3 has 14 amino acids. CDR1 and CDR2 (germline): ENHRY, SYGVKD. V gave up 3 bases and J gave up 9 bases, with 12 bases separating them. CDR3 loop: CAISEGQGSSPLHF. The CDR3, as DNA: TGTGCCATCAGTGAAGGGCAGGGAAGTTCACCCCTCCACTTT.